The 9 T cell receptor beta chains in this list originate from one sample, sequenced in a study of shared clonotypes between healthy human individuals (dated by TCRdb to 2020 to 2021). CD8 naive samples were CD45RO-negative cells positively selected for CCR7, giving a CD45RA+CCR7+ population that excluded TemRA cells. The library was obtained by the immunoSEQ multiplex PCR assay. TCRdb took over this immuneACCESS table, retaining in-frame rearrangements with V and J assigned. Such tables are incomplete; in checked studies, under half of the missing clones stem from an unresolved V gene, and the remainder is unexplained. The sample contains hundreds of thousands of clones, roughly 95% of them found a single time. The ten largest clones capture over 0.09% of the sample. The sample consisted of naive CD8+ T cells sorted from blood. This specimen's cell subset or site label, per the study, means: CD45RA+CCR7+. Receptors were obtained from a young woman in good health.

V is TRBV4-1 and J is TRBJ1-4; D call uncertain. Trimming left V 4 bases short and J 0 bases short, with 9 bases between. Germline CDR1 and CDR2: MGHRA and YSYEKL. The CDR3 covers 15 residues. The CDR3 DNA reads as TGCGCCAGCAGCCGGGCGGCAGCAACTAATGAAAAACTGTTTTTT. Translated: CASSRAAATNEKLFF.

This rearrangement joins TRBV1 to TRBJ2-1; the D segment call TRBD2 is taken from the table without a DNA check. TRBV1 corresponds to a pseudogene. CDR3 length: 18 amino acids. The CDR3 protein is CTSSQGVSGSSGYNEQFF. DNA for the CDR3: TGCACCAGCAGCCAAGGGGTTAGCGGGAGTAGTGGCTACAATGAGCAGTTCTTC.

The CDR3 DNA reads TGTGCCAGCAGATCAGGACCCACTGAAGCTTTCTTT. It encodes CASRSGPTEAFF. The chain couples TRBV7-9 to TRBJ1-1; no reliable D call. V lost 6 bases to trimming and J lost 4 bases, with 9 bases between them. The CDR3 sequence is 12 residues long. Germline CDR1 SEHNR, CDR2 FQNEAQ (reference sequence).

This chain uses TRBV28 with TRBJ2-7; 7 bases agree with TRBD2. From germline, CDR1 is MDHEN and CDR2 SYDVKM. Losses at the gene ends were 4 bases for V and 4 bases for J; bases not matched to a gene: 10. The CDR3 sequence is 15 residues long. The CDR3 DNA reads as TGTGCCAGCAGTTCCACGGTGGGAGGGTTATACGAGCAGTACTTC. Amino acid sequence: CASSSTVGGLYEQYF. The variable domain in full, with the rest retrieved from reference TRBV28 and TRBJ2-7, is DVKVTQSSRYLVKRTGEKVFLECVQDMDHENMFWYRQDPGLGLRLIYFSYDVKMKEKGDIPEGYSVSREKKERFSLILESASTNQTSMYLCASSSTVGGLYEQYFGPGTRLTVT.

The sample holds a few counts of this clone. CDR3: CSGLDLNTEAFF. The CDR3, as DNA: TGCAGCGGGCTGGACTTGAACACTGAAGCTTTCTTT. This chain connects TRBV29-1 to TRBJ1-1, with D uncertain. V gave up 7 bases and J gave up 0 bases, with 9 bases separating them. Germline-derived CDR1 and CDR2 are SQVTM and ANQGSEA. The CDR3 totals 12 residues.

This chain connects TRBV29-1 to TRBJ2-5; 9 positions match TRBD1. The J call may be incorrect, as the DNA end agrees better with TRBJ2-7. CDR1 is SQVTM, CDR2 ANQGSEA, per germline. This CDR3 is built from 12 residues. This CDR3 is CSVVTGGYEQYF. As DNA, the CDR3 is TGCAGCGTTGTGACAGGGGGCTACGAGCAGTACTTC.

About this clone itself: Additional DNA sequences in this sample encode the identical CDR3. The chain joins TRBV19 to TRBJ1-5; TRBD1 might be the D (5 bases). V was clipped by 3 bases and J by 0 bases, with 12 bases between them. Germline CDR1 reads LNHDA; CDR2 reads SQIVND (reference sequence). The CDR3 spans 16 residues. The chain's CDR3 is CASSMGAGYSNQPQHF. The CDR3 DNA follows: TGTGCCAGTAGTATGGGAGCAGGGTATAGCAATCAGCCCCAGCATTTT.

The CDR3 bases are TGTGCCAGCAGCTTAGATATTGGGACAGGGGGCACCTATGGCTACACCTTC. This sequence encodes CASSLDIGTGGTYGYTF. The J gene is TRBJ1-2, the V gene TRBV7-6, with 12 bases fitting TRBD1. The CDR3 contains 17 residues. Trimming cost V 1 base and J 4 bases; bases outside gene matches: 7. Per the germline V gene, CDR1 is SGHVS and CDR2 is FNYEAQ.

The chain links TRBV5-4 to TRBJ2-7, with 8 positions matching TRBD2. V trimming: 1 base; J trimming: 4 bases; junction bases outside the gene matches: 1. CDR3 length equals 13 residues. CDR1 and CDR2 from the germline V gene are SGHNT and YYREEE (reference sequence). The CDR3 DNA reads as TGTGCCAGCAGCTTGACGGGAGGGTACGAGCAGTACTTC. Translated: CASSLTGGYEQYF.